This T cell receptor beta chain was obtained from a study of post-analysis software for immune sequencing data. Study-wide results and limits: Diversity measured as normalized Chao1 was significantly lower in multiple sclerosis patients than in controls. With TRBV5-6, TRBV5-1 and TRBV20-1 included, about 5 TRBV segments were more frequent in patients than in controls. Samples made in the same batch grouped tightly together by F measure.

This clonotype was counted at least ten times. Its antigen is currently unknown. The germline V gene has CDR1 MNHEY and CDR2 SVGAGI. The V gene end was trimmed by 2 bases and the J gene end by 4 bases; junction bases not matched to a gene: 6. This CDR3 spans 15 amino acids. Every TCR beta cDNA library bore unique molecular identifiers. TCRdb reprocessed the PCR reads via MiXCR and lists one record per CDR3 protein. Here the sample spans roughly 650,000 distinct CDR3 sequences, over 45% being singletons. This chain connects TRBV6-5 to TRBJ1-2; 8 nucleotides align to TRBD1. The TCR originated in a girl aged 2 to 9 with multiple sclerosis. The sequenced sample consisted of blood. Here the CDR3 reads CASSYTRTGSYGYTF. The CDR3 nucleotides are TGTGCCAGCAGTTACACGAGGACAGGGAGCTATGGCTACACCTTC.